The source of this T cell receptor beta chain is a study of cytomegalovirus exposure and HLA in healthy donors. Points from the study as a whole: A later analysis showed that HLA-associated TCR beta chains had undergone more clonal expansion than equally common others.

The CDR3 loop spans 14 amino acids. V shed 3 bases and J 5 bases; nucleotides not matched to a gene: 5. Germline CDR1 is SGHAT and CDR2 is FQNNGV. For this clone: The antigen is not known.

The PCR employed 60 Vbeta primers together with 13 Jbeta primers. Assay: immunoSEQ multiplex PCR; the TCRdb copy retains only in-frame clones and omits some. The sample table includes approximately 190,000 clones. The TCR originated in a man younger than 45 in good health and CMV-seronegative. V and J are TRBV11-2 and TRBJ1-1, with TRBD1 matching 8 bases. Sequencing was done on a sample of PBMCs. Written as DNA, the CDR3 is TGTGCCAGCAGCTTCCAGGGGGCGACGACTGAAGCTTTCTTT. This codes for CASSFQGATTEAFF.